This T cell receptor beta chain was profiled in a study of CXCR3-negative and CXCR3-positive naive CD8 T cells. CDR1 and CDR2 from the germline V gene are SGHVS and FNYEAQ. The CDR3 contains 15 residues. A word on this clonotype: Its antigen is unidentified.

UMI-labeled 5' RACE yielded the TRB cDNA libraries. TCRdb re-called the 5' RACE reads; every CDR3 protein appears as one record, without DNA. The table for this sample gives about 40,000 distinct CDR3 sequences. Study-level points and caveats: In both naive subsets diversity was comparably high, whereas memory CD8+ cells showed much lower diversity. Upon cryopreservation, CXCR3 expression partially decreased, and most assays used fresh PBMCs. Naive cells, whether CXCR3-negative or CXCR3-positive, had similar TRBV-TRBJ usage, while memory cells differed.

The chain uses TRBV7-6 and TRBJ2-1; no DNA is available, so the TRBD2 call from TCRdb remains unchecked. Input material: memory CD8+ T cells from blood. The TCR was taken from a human donor in good health. Some clones in this sample may be carry-over from other donors' samples. The CDR3 reads CASSFSSGGNNEQFF.